This is a list of T cell receptor beta chains from one sample in a study of CD8 T cells in Susac syndrome. A single record per CDR3 protein comes from TCRdb applying MiXCR to the immunoSEQ multiplex PCR reads. The table includes about 150,000 distinct CDR3 sequences, approximately 93% detected once. Sample: CD4+ T cells from PBMCs. These receptors were taken from a human donor with multiple sclerosis. Each CDR3 is given with its conserved first and last residue. Fields, in order: clone size, D gene, J gene, V gene, CDR3 DNA, CDR3 protein. A D gene is named only where the DNA matches it firmly. Expanded clones are given a class, and other clones once, few, many or no size at all.

clone size: .
D gene: TRBD1
J gene: TRBJ2-2
V gene: TRBV2
CDR3 DNA: TGTGCCAGCCACTGGACAGGGTTAACCGGGGAGCTGTTTTTT
CDR3 protein: CASHWTGLTGELFF

clone size: .
D gene: .
J gene: TRBJ2-7
V gene: TRBV7-2
CDR3 DNA: TGTGCCAGCAGGTCTAATGAAGGTGGCGAGCAGTACTTC
CDR3 protein: CASRSNEGGEQYF

clone size: .
D gene: .
J gene: TRBJ1-1
V gene: TRBV20-1
CDR3 DNA: TGCAGTGCTAGAATTGGGGGGGGGAACACTGAAGCTTTCTTT
CDR3 protein: CSARIGGGNTEAFF

clone size: .
D gene: .
J gene: TRBJ2-3
V gene: TRBV15
CDR3 DNA: TGTGCCACCAGCAGAGATCGTCAAGGCTCAGATACGCAGTATTTT
CDR3 protein: CATSRDRQGSDTQYF

clone size: .
D gene: .
J gene: TRBJ1-1
V gene: TRBV20-1
CDR3 DNA: TGCAGTGCTAGAGATTCCCGGGGAGGGGGCACTGAAGCTTTCTTT
CDR3 protein: CSARDSRGGGTEAFF

clone size: .
D gene: TRBD1
J gene: TRBJ2-3
V gene: TRBV5-1
CDR3 DNA: TGCGCCAGCAGCCCGAACTCAGGGGGCGGTTCGACAGATACGCAGTATTTT
CDR3 protein: CASSPNSGGGSTDTQYF

clone size: .
D gene: .
J gene: TRBJ2-3
V gene: TRBV7-2
CDR3 DNA: TGTGCCAGCAGCTTACTCCCAAATACGCAGTATTTT
CDR3 protein: CASSLLPNTQYF

clone size: .
D gene: .
J gene: TRBJ1-2
V gene: TRBV5-1
CDR3 DNA: TGCGCCAGCAGCTTGGAGTCCGGGGCGCGGGGGTCGGGTGGCTACACCTTC
CDR3 protein: CASSLESGARGSGGYTF

clone size: .
D gene: TRBD1
J gene: TRBJ2-6
V gene: TRBV7-7
CDR3 DNA: TGTGCTAGCAGCTTAGGCGGGACAGGCTCTGGGGCCAACGTCCTGACTTTC
CDR3 protein: CASSLGGTGSGANVLTF

clone size: .
D gene: .
J gene: TRBJ2-5
V gene: TRBV3-1
CDR3 DNA: TGTGCCAGCACCCTAGGACTGGAAGAGACCCAGTACTTC
CDR3 protein: CASTLGLEETQYF

clone size: once
D gene: TRBD2
J gene: TRBJ2-2
V gene: TRBV5-1
CDR3 DNA: TGCGCCACCACAGCGGGAGGGCCGACCGGGGAGCTGTTTTTT
CDR3 protein: CATTAGGPTGELFF

clone size: .
D gene: TRBD1
J gene: TRBJ1-1
V gene: TRBV6-2/TRBV6-3
CDR3 DNA: TGTGCCAGCAGTTATACAGGGGCCACGAACACTGAAGCTTTCTTT
CDR3 protein: CASSYTGATNTEAFF

clone size: .
D gene: .
J gene: TRBJ2-5
V gene: TRBV3-1
CDR3 DNA: TGTGCCAGCAGCCCCACTAGCTCGCAGACCCAGTACTTC
CDR3 protein: CASSPTSSQTQYF

clone size: .
D gene: .
J gene: TRBJ2-2
V gene: TRBV30
CDR3 DNA: TGTGCCTTCCCAGGGGATACCGGGGAGCTGTTTTTT
CDR3 protein: CAFPGDTGELFF

clone size: .
D gene: .
J gene: TRBJ2-5
V gene: TRBV20-1
CDR3 DNA: TGCAGTGCTAGAGATCTGGGGGACACCGTTTTCCAGTACTTC
CDR3 protein: CSARDLGDTVFQYF

clone size: .
D gene: .
J gene: TRBJ2-5
V gene: TRBV4-1
CDR3 DNA: TGCGCCAGCAGCTTAATGGGGGGAGTGGGAGAGACCCAGTACTTC
CDR3 protein: CASSLMGGVGETQYF

clone size: .
D gene: TRBD2
J gene: TRBJ2-5
V gene: TRBV4-1
CDR3 DNA: TGCGCCAGCAGCCAGGGTGGACTAGCCAAAGAGACCCAGTACTTC
CDR3 protein: CASSQGGLAKETQYF

clone size: .
D gene: .
J gene: TRBJ2-1
V gene: TRBV28
CDR3 DNA: TGTGCCAGCAGTTTATCGAGTAGCCCTTGGTCCTACAATGAGCAGTTCTTC
CDR3 protein: CASSLSSSPWSYNEQFF

clone size: .
D gene: .
J gene: TRBJ1-5
V gene: TRBV4-2
CDR3 DNA: TGTGCCAGCAGCTACGTCGGATCCCGGCTGCCCCAGCATTTT
CDR3 protein: CASSYVGSRLPQHF

clone size: .
D gene: TRBD1
J gene: TRBJ2-7
V gene: TRBV7-9
CDR3 DNA: TGTGCCAGCAGCTTGGGACAGGGGGCTCTTGAGCAGTACTTC
CDR3 protein: CASSLGQGALEQYF

clone size: .
D gene: .
J gene: TRBJ2-7
V gene: TRBV28
CDR3 DNA: TGTGCCAGCAGTTTCGGCAGCCCCCCTACGAAGCAGTACTTC
CDR3 protein: CASSFGSPPTKQYF

clone size: .
D gene: .
J gene: TRBJ2-1
V gene: TRBV12-3/TRBV12-4
CDR3 DNA: TGTGCCAGCAGTTTCCCCCTCAGTAGCATTTACAATGAGCAGTTCTTC
CDR3 protein: CASSFPLSSIYNEQFF

clone size: .
D gene: .
J gene: TRBJ1-1
V gene: TRBV6-2/TRBV6-3
CDR3 DNA: TGTGCCAGCAGACCCTTGGGGGAAGGGACTGAAGCTTTCTTT
CDR3 protein: CASRPLGEGTEAFF

clone size: few
D gene: .
J gene: TRBJ1-2
V gene: TRBV20-1
CDR3 DNA: TGCAGTGCTAGAGATACTGGGGGAAATTCTGGCTACACCTTC
CDR3 protein: CSARDTGGNSGYTF

clone size: once
D gene: .
J gene: TRBJ1-1
V gene: TRBV7-2
CDR3 DNA: TGTGCCAGCAAGCCAGGCCGGCTGAACACTGAAGCTTTCTTT
CDR3 protein: CASKPGRLNTEAFF

clone size: once
D gene: .
J gene: TRBJ1-2
V gene: TRBV2
CDR3 DNA: TGTGCCAGCACTATGGCAGGGGTTAACTATGGCTACACCTTC
CDR3 protein: CASTMAGVNYGYTF

clone size: .
D gene: .
J gene: TRBJ2-5
V gene: TRBV7-9
CDR3 DNA: TGTGCCAGCAGCTTGGGCGGCAGGCAAATGTACTTC
CDR3 protein: CASSLGGRQMYF

clone size: .
D gene: TRBD1
J gene: TRBJ2-7
V gene: TRBV3-1
CDR3 DNA: TGTGCCAGCAGCCCCACAGGGGGAAGATCCCGAGCCTACGAGCAGTACTTC
CDR3 protein: CASSPTGGRSRAYEQYF

clone size: .
D gene: TRBD2
J gene: TRBJ2-7
V gene: TRBV7-2
CDR3 DNA: TGTGCCAGCAGCCCGACTAGCGTCCCTATCTACGAGCAGTACTTC
CDR3 protein: CASSPTSVPIYEQYF

clone size: .
D gene: .
J gene: TRBJ2-5
V gene: TRBV10-3
CDR3 DNA: TGTGCCATCAGTGAGTCGGGGTACAGCCAACAAGAGACCCAGTACTTC
CDR3 protein: CAISESGYSQQETQYF

clone size: .
D gene: .
J gene: TRBJ1-5
V gene: TRBV18
CDR3 DNA: TGTGCCAGCTCACCACAGGGGGATCAGCCCCAGCATTTT
CDR3 protein: CASSPQGDQPQHF

clone size: .
D gene: .
J gene: TRBJ2-3
V gene: TRBV30
CDR3 DNA: TGTGCCTGGAGCCGGCCGACGGCAACAGATACGCAGTATTTT
CDR3 protein: CAWSRPTATDTQYF

clone size: .
D gene: TRBD1
J gene: TRBJ1-6
V gene: TRBV5-1
CDR3 DNA: TGCGCCAGCAGCTTAGCGGGACAGGGCAGATCACCCCTCCACTTT
CDR3 protein: CASSLAGQGRSPLHF

clone size: .
D gene: .
J gene: TRBJ2-2
V gene: TRBV7-2
CDR3 DNA: TGTGCCAGCAGCTTAGGCGGCGTGCGGGGAAGGGAGCTGTTTTTT
CDR3 protein: CASSLGGVRGRELFF

clone size: .
D gene: .
J gene: TRBJ1-4
V gene: TRBV4-3
CDR3 DNA: TGCGCCAGCAGCCACTTGGAGGGGGGGAGGGAAAAACTGTTTTTT
CDR3 protein: CASSHLEGGREKLFF

clone size: .
D gene: .
J gene: TRBJ1-2
V gene: TRBV9
CDR3 DNA: TGTGCCAGCAGCGTAGGGAGCTATGGCTACACCTTC
CDR3 protein: CASSVGSYGYTF

clone size: .
D gene: .
J gene: TRBJ1-1
V gene: TRBV7-9
CDR3 DNA: TGTGCCAGCACTGAGACAGGCATGAACACTGAAGCTTTCTTT
CDR3 protein: CASTETGMNTEAFF

clone size: .
D gene: TRBD2
J gene: TRBJ2-5
V gene: TRBV9
CDR3 DNA: TGTGCCAGCAGCGTAGGCGGCGGGGGGGCCGGAGAGACCCAGTACTTC
CDR3 protein: CASSVGGGGAGETQYF

clone size: .
D gene: .
J gene: TRBJ2-7
V gene: TRBV6-2/TRBV6-3
CDR3 DNA: TGTGCCAGCAGTTACATGGGACGAGGCTACGAGCAGTACTTC
CDR3 protein: CASSYMGRGYEQYF

clone size: .
D gene: TRBD1
J gene: TRBJ1-2
V gene: TRBV5-4
CDR3 DNA: TGTGCCAGCAGCCCCACCTCCGGGACAGGGTATGGCTACACCTTC
CDR3 protein: CASSPTSGTGYGYTF

clone size: .
D gene: .
J gene: TRBJ2-7
V gene: TRBV7-2
CDR3 DNA: TGTGCCAGCAGCTATTCCGAGAACTACGAGCAGTACTTC
CDR3 protein: CASSYSENYEQYF

clone size: .
D gene: .
J gene: TRBJ1-2
V gene: TRBV20-1
CDR3 DNA: TGCAGTGCTAGAGATCAAAGGGGTGGTGACTATGGCTACACCTTC
CDR3 protein: CSARDQRGGDYGYTF

clone size: .
D gene: .
J gene: TRBJ2-7
V gene: TRBV9
CDR3 DNA: TGTGCCAGCAGCGGTATCCTCGGGGACTACGAGCAGTACTTC
CDR3 protein: CASSGILGDYEQYF

clone size: .
D gene: TRBD2
J gene: TRBJ2-2
V gene: TRBV7-2
CDR3 DNA: TGTGCCAGCAGCCCCTGGACTAGGGGCCGCGGGGAGCTGTTTTTT
CDR3 protein: CASSPWTRGRGELFF

clone size: .
D gene: .
J gene: TRBJ1-1
V gene: TRBV12-3/TRBV12-4
CDR3 DNA: TGTGCCAGCGGACGAACGTTGAACACTGAAGCTTTCTTT
CDR3 protein: CASGRTLNTEAFF

clone size: once
D gene: TRBD1
J gene: TRBJ2-1
V gene: TRBV12-3/TRBV12-4
CDR3 DNA: TGTGCCAGCCTCGGCAGGGGGTTGGGGAATGAGCAGTTCTTC
CDR3 protein: CASLGRGLGNEQFF

clone size: .
D gene: TRBD1
J gene: TRBJ1-2
V gene: TRBV12-3/TRBV12-4
CDR3 DNA: TGTGCCAGCACCCTAGGGGCGACAGGGGGCGTCTATGGCTACACCTTC
CDR3 protein: CASTLGATGGVYGYTF

clone size: .
D gene: .
J gene: TRBJ2-3
V gene: TRBV5-1
CDR3 DNA: TGCGCCAGCAGCTTGGTGCAGGGCAGCACAGATACGCAGTATTTT
CDR3 protein: CASSLVQGSTDTQYF

clone size: .
D gene: .
J gene: TRBJ2-5
V gene: TRBV7-8
CDR3 DNA: TGTGCCAGCACCCGGGGAGTAGGAGAGACCCAGTACTTC
CDR3 protein: CASTRGVGETQYF

clone size: few
D gene: TRBD1
J gene: TRBJ1-4
V gene: TRBV7-2
CDR3 DNA: TGTGCCAGCAGCCCCAGGTTTGGGACAGCCGAAAAACTGTTTTTT
CDR3 protein: CASSPRFGTAEKLFF

clone size: .
D gene: .
J gene: TRBJ2-5
V gene: TRBV7-6
CDR3 DNA: TGTGCCAGCAGCTTAGTAGGGTTAGCGAGCGCACAAGAGACCCAGTACTTC
CDR3 protein: CASSLVGLASAQETQYF

clone size: .
D gene: .
J gene: TRBJ2-7
V gene: TRBV7-2
CDR3 DNA: TGTGCCAGCAGCTTAGGTGTCTCGTCCTACGAGCAGTACTTC
CDR3 protein: CASSLGVSSYEQYF

clone size: .
D gene: .
J gene: TRBJ1-1
V gene: TRBV28
CDR3 DNA: TGTGCCAGCAGTTCCCCTGGTGAGGGGGACACTGAAGCTTTCTTT
CDR3 protein: CASSSPGEGDTEAFF

clone size: .
D gene: .
J gene: TRBJ2-7
V gene: TRBV7-2
CDR3 DNA: TGTGCCAGCAGTTTGTTCAGCTACGAGCAGTACTTC
CDR3 protein: CASSLFSYEQYF

clone size: .
D gene: .
J gene: TRBJ1-1
V gene: TRBV6-5
CDR3 DNA: TGTGCCAGCAGTTACCGATGGAAGAACACTGAAGCTTTCTTT
CDR3 protein: CASSYRWKNTEAFF